The sequence of this TCR beta chain was determined in a study of blood T cell repertoires in COVID-19. Method: immunoSEQ multiplex PCR; TCRdb's copy keeps in-frame clones and lacks some. This table holds 130,000 or so clones, 80% to 90% found once. V lost 5 bases to trimming and J lost 1 base; unmatched junction nucleotides: 8. This CDR3 is 15 amino acids long. The germline CDR1 and CDR2 sequences are SNHLY and FYNNEI. This sequence originates from a man in his sixties or seventies with active or convalescent COVID-19. The sample consisted of peripheral blood. This chain connects TRBV2 to TRBJ2-7; 7 bases are shared with TRBD1. The CDR3 loop is CASSLGQAISYEQYF. CDR3 bases: TGTGCCAGCAGTTTAGGACAGGCAATATCCTACGAGCAGTACTTC.